Each of the 25 T cell receptor beta chains below was sequenced from the same sample in a study of blood T cell repertoires in COVID-19. Only in-frame clones appear in the TCRdb table, and some are missing; sequencing was by immunoSEQ multiplex PCR. The sample shows 290,000 or so clones, around nine tenths of them seen only once. Sequenced material: peripheral blood. The receptor source for this set is a man aged 65 to 85 with acute or convalescent COVID-19.

The chain has TRBV5-1 and TRBJ2-2; 13 bases match TRBD2. Trimming took 4 bases from V and 2 from J; bases not matched to a gene: 5. The CDR3 runs to 17 residues. Germline CDR1 is SGHRS and CDR2 is YFSETQ. CDR3 DNA sequence: TGCGCCAGCAGCGGTGGACTAGCGGGAGCTAACACCGGGGAGCTGTTTTTT. It yields the protein CASSGGLAGANTGELFF.

This chain joins TRBV29-1 and TRBJ1-4; 7 nucleotides align to TRBD1. Germline lookup yields CDR1 SQVTM and CDR2 ANQGSEA. There are 14 residues in the CDR3. With V trimmed by 6 bases and J by 12 bases, 16 bases remained unmatched. Written as DNA, the CDR3 is TGCAGCGTGTATCTGACAGGGCCAGCGGAGGAACTGTTTTTT. Translating it yields CSVYLTGPAEELFF. Full variable domain (missing parts from reference TRBV29-1 and TRBJ1-4): SAVISQKPSRDICQRGTSLTIQCQVDSQVTMMFWYRQQPGQSLTLIATANQGSEATYESGFVIDKFPISRPNLTFSTLTVSNMSPEDSSIYLCSVYLTGPAEELFFGSGTQLSVL.

CDR3 in amino acids: CASSFSDYYGYTF. CDR3 in DNA: TGTGCCAGCAGTTTTAGCGACTACTATGGCTACACCTTC. The rearrangement joins TRBV12-3 or TRBV12-4 to TRBJ1-2; D remains ambiguous. The CDR3 consists of 13 residues. Trimming stripped 3 bases from V and 3 bases from J, with 8 bases between.

The V gene is TRBV4-1, the J gene TRBJ1-6; TRBD1 agrees at 8 bases. Germline V gene lookup returns CDR1 MGHRA and CDR2 YSYEKL. The V and J ends lost 3 bases and 7 bases, in that order; junction bases with no gene match: 8. The CDR3 length is 16 residues. CDR3 nucleotides: TGCGCCAGCAGCCAGGCGGGACAGGTCGTAAATTCACCCCTCCACTTT. Translation: CASSQAGQVVNSPLHF.

V gene TRBV3-1 (or the pseudogene TRBV3-2) combines with J gene TRBJ1-4, with D possibly being TRBD1 (5 bases). V was pared by 1 base and J by 16 bases, with 13 bases between. CDR3 length equals 12 residues. Per germline, CDR1 LGHDT and CDR2 YNNKEL (reference sequence). The CDR3 region has the DNA TGTGCCAGCAGCCAAGCCCAGGGCCCACGGTTTTTT. Protein: CASSQAQGPRFF.

As regards this clone: Other DNA sequences in the same sample also yield this CDR3. J is TRBJ2-7 and V is TRBV5-1; no definite D call. Trimming cost V 0 bases and J 4 bases, with 5 bases left between them. The CDR3 has 12 amino acids. The germline gives CDR1 SGHRS, CDR2 YFSETQ. In DNA, the CDR3 is TGCGCCAGCAGCTTGGGCGGATACGAGCAGTACTTC. Translation: CASSLGGYEQYF.

This clone was seen a handful of times. The CDR3 sequence is CASSLQSSYEQYF. The CDR3, as DNA: TGTGCCAGCTCACTACAGAGCTCCTACGAGCAGTACTTC. J is TRBJ2-7 and V is TRBV18; D not resolved. CDR3 length: 13 residues. Germline CDR1 reads KGHSH; CDR2 reads LQKENI. V lost 4 bases and J 0 bases, leaving 7 bases between the germline ends.

V and J are TRBV7-3 and TRBJ2-1; 7 nucleotides align to TRBD2. After removal of 2 bases from V and 0 bases from J, the junction contained 1 base not matched to a gene. This CDR3 has 15 amino acids. Germline CDR1 is SGHTA and CDR2 is FQGTGA. CDR3 DNA sequence: TGTGCCAGCAGCTTAGGCGGGGGCTCCTACAATGAGCAGTTCTTC. Protein: CASSLGGGSYNEQFF.

This clone was picked up one time. The chain has TRBV28 and TRBJ2-7; 9 bases agree with TRBD2. CDR3 length: 14 amino acids. The germline CDR1 and CDR2 sequences are MDHEN and SYDVKM. The V segment lost 8 bases and the J segment 3 bases; nucleotides outside the gene matches: 8. In DNA form, the CDR3 reads TGTGCCAGCGGGACTGCTAGCGGGAACTACGAGCAGTACTTC. Protein: CASGTASGNYEQYF.

The rearrangement uses TRBV11-2 and TRBJ2-5; TRBD1 matches 8 bases. V trimming: 6 bases; J trimming: 5 bases; junction bases outside the gene matches: 11. CDR3 length: 15 residues. Per germline, CDR1 SGHAT and CDR2 FQNNGV. This chain's CDR3 is CASSSGQGLLETQYF. In DNA form, the CDR3 reads TGTGCCAGCAGTAGTGGACAGGGATTATTGGAGACCCAGTACTTC. The full variable domain, rest sourced from reference TRBV11-2 and TRBJ2-5, is EAGVAQSPRYKIIEKRQSVAFWCNPISGHATLYWYQQILGQGPKLLIQFQNNGVVDDSQLPKDRFSAERLKGVDSTLKIQPAKLEDSAVYLCASSSGQGLLETQYFGPGTRLLVL.

The genes are TRBV18 and TRBJ1-1, with D maybe TRBD1 (5 bases). The CDR3 runs 15 residues. Trimming shortened V by 6 bases and J by 1 base, and 15 bases separated the two germline ends. Looked up from germline, CDR1 is KGHSH and CDR2 is LQKENI. CDR3 bases: TGTGCCAGCTCCCTGAGACCTCAGGGGAACACTGAAGCTTTCTTT. This encodes CASSLRPQGNTEAFF.

The chain carries TRBV7-2 and TRBJ1-1; D gene ambiguous. From germline, CDR1 is SGHTA and CDR2 FQGNSA. CDR3 length: 15 amino acids. Trimming cost V 5 bases and J 2 bases, with 15 bases left between them. The CDR3 is CASSPYLTGNTEAFF. In nucleotides, the CDR3 is TGTGCCAGCAGCCCTTACCTGACGGGAAACACTGAAGCTTTCTTT.

Comments on this clone: At one of its ends the junction is not consistent with the germline gene, which may arise from a read error. This chain joins TRBV24-1 and TRBJ2-1, with 7 nucleotides matching TRBD1. The germline V gene encodes CDR1 KGHDR and CDR2 SFDVKD. The CDR3 is 15 amino acids. CDR3 amino acids: CATSDSTGAYNEQFF. CDR3 sequence (DNA): TGTGCCACCAGTGATTCTACAGGGGCCTATAATGAGCAGTTCTTC.

This sequence joins TRBV4-2 and TRBJ2-1, with 13 positions matching TRBD2. J lost 6 bases, V lost 1 base, and 6 bases had no gene match. This CDR3 is 17 amino acids long. Germline V gives CDR1 LGHNA, CDR2 YNFKEQ. The DNA for the CDR3 is TGTGCCAGCAGCCAAGTCCTCACTAGCGGGGGGGCCAATGAGCAGTTCTTC. Translated, it gives CASSQVLTSGGANEQFF.

This chain connects TRBV4-1 to TRBJ2-2; D may be TRBD2 (5 bases). With 0 bases removed from V and 6 bases from J, the gap between germline ends came to 11 bases. CDR1 MGHRA and CDR2 YSYEKL come from the germline V gene. The CDR3 consists of 15 residues. The CDR3 here is CASSQDQLGSGELFF. CDR3 DNA sequence: TGCGCCAGCAGCCAAGACCAACTAGGGTCCGGGGAGCTGTTTTTT.

The chain uses TRBV4-2 and TRBJ2-1; TRBD1 matches at 7 bases. Germline V gene data show CDR1 as LGHNA and CDR2 as YNFKEQ. V shed 0 bases, J shed 6 bases, and the junction held 14 bases outside the gene matches. The CDR3 spans 18 residues. This CDR3 is CASSQDPRGGRALNEQFF. In nucleotides, the CDR3 is TGTGCCAGCAGCCAAGACCCCCGAGGGGGCCGGGCCCTCAATGAGCAGTTCTTC.

The gene calls are TRBV7-9 and TRBJ1-1; no clear D gene. From germline, CDR1 is SEHNR and CDR2 FQNEAQ (reference sequence). V lost 3 bases, J lost 1 base, and 12 bases lay in between. This CDR3 has 15 amino acids. This CDR3 is CASSFPTTWNTEAFF. In DNA, the CDR3 is TGTGCCAGCAGCTTCCCTACTACATGGAACACTGAAGCTTTCTTT.

The rearrangement links TRBV7-2 to TRBJ2-5; D not certain. The germline V gene has CDR1 SGHTA and CDR2 FQGNSA. The V and J ends lost 3 bases and 1 base respectively, with 6 bases between them. The length of the CDR3 is 13 residues. Here the CDR3 DNA reads TGTGCCAGCAGCTTCGAGAGCCAAGAGACCCAGTACTTC. This encodes CASSFESQETQYF.

V usage is TRBV7-9 and J usage is TRBJ1-4; D ambiguous. Deletions cut 4 bases from V and 8 bases from J, with 11 bases between. Germline values: CDR1 SEHNR, CDR2 FQNEAQ (reference sequence). This CDR3 has 13 residues. CDR3 sequence: CASSSGLREKLFF. The CDR3 DNA is TGTGCCAGCAGCTCTGGTTTGCGGGAAAAACTGTTTTTT.

This sequence joins TRBV6-5 and TRBJ2-6; perhaps TRBD2 as D (5 bases). V was shortened by 2 bases and J by 5 bases, with 13 bases between the two germline ends. This CDR3 region has 16 residues. Germline V gene sequence: CDR1 MNHEY, CDR2 SVGAGI. The CDR3 coding sequence is TGTGCCAGCAGTTACACTTACCGGGGTCGGGCCAACGTCCTGACTTTC. Its protein product is CASSYTYRGRANVLTF.

The chain uses TRBV27 and TRBJ1-6; possible D gene TRBD1, 6 bases. Trimming shortened V by 3 bases and J by 8 bases, and 23 bases separated the two germline ends. The CDR3 sequence is 18 residues long. Germline CDR1 is MNHEY and CDR2 is SMNVEV (reference sequence). The CDR3 nucleotides are TGTGCCAGCAGTTTGAGTTCGGGATGGGGAGGGGGATATTCACCCCTCCACTTT. Amino acid sequence: CASSLSSGWGGGYSPLHF.

The chain combines TRBV24-1 with TRBJ2-3, with D tentatively TRBD2 (6 bases). Germline CDR1 reads KGHDR; CDR2 reads SFDVKD. Trimming removed 4 bases from V and 0 bases from J, with 13 bases in between. The CDR3 has 16 residues. For the CDR3, the DNA is TGTGCCACCAGTGACCCTGTAGCGGCGAGCACAGATACGCAGTATTTT. Translating gives CATSDPVAASTDTQYF.

This clone showed up just a few times. The rearrangement links TRBV29-1 to TRBJ1-4, with 8 bases fitting TRBD1. Looked up from germline, CDR1 is SQVTM and CDR2 is ANQGSEA. The CDR3 totals 13 residues. The V segment lost 3 bases and the J segment 3 bases; nucleotides outside the gene matches: 0. This CDR3 is CSVEGQANEKLFF. CDR3 DNA sequence: TGCAGCGTTGAGGGACAGGCTAATGAAAAACTGTTTTTT.

The rearrangement links TRBV18 to TRBJ2-2; D unclear. Germline values: CDR1 KGHSH, CDR2 LQKENI. This CDR3 has 14 residues. Trimming cost V 2 bases and J 1 base, with 5 bases left between them. This CDR3 is CASSPRQNTGELFF. CDR3 sequence (DNA): TGTGCCAGCTCACCAAGACAGAACACCGGGGAGCTGTTTTTT.

On this clone: The sample has other DNA sequences that encode this CDR3 too. V gene TRBV5-1 combines with J gene TRBJ1-3, with D possibly matching TRBD1 (6 bases). Trimming left V 5 bases short and J 0 bases short, with 9 bases between. The germline CDR1 and CDR2 sequences are SGHRS and YFSETQ. This CDR3 region has 14 residues. This CDR3 is CASSQDSSGNTIYF. For the CDR3, the DNA is TGCGCCAGCAGTCAGGACAGCTCTGGAAACACCATATATTTT.